Listed here are 13 T cell receptor beta chains from one sample, sequenced in a study of blood T cell repertoires in COVID-19 (TCRdb year 2020). The method was the immunoSEQ multiplex PCR assay. Entries here come from immuneACCESS through TCRdb and include only in-frame sequences with V and J called. Some clones fail to appear in such tables; in the studies checked, an unresolved V gene covers under half of the shortfall, and the cause of the remainder is unknown. The sample data list about 110,000 clones, and 70% to 90% of these were observed just once. Around 4.9% of the sample belongs to the ten largest clones. Sequences were obtained from peripheral blood. The receptors were gathered from a human donor in a cohort sampled during active COVID-19.

The chain has TRBV3-1 (or the pseudogene TRBV3-2) and TRBJ2-1, with 9 bases fitting TRBD2. CDR3 length: 15 amino acids. V was clipped by 4 bases and J by 8 bases; unmatched bases: 9. Germline CDR1 LGHDT, CDR2 YNNKEL (reference sequence). CDR3 region: CASSPGLAGLDEQFF. Written as DNA, the CDR3 is TGTGCCAGCAGCCCAGGGCTAGCGGGACTGGATGAGCAGTTCTTC.

This clone has just a few counts. The V call is TRBV4-1, the J call TRBJ1-2; 9 bases are shared with TRBD1. Germline-derived CDR1 and CDR2 are MGHRA and YSYEKL. The CDR3 loop spans 16 amino acids. V dropped 0 bases and J dropped 6; count of bases not matched to a gene: 8. CDR3 in DNA: TGCGCCAGCAGCCAAGACTCCGGGACAGGGCTCAATGGCTACACCTTC. Translated, it gives CASSQDSGTGLNGYTF.

This clone has more than one count but fewer than ten. The chain is built from TRBV4-1 and TRBJ1-1; D gene unclear. There are 15 residues in the CDR3. V lost 1 base and J lost 0, with 9 bases in between. Germline loops: CDR1 MGHRA, CDR2 YSYEKL. CDR3 loop: CASSQGASMNTEAFF. CDR3 bases: TGCGCCAGCAGCCAAGGGGCCAGCATGAACACTGAAGCTTTCTTT.

The chain combines TRBV9 with TRBJ2-3, with TRBD1 identical over 8 bases. V lost 3 bases, J lost 2 bases, and 14 bases stayed unmatched. The CDR3 length is 18 residues. Germline CDR1 is SGDLS and CDR2 is YYNGEE. The CDR3 DNA sequence: TGTGCCAGCAGCGCAGTGTCCCCCGGACAGGGAGTCACAGATACGCAGTATTTT. It codes for CASSAVSPGQGVTDTQYF.

V is TRBV11-2 and J is TRBJ2-2; 7 nucleotides match TRBD2. V lost 4 bases to trimming and J lost 4 bases; unmatched junction nucleotides: 9. Germline V gene data show CDR1 as SGHAT and CDR2 as FQNNGV. CDR3 length equals 16 residues. CDR3 nucleotide sequence: TGTGCCAGCAGCTCCCTCCGGGGGGTCGGCACCGGGGAGCTGTTTTTT. Protein: CASSSLRGVGTGELFF.

The chain has TRBV18 and TRBJ1-1, with D maybe TRBD1 (5 bases). The germline CDR1 and CDR2 sequences are KGHSH and LQKENI. This CDR3 has 14 amino acids. V lost 3 bases and J lost 6, with 14 bases in between. The CDR3 DNA follows: TGTGCCAGCTCACCGGACACCTTGACTCCTGAAGCTTTCTTT. Protein product: CASSPDTLTPEAFF.

The chain couples TRBV5-5 to TRBJ2-2; 9 bases agree with TRBD1. J was trimmed by 5 bases and V by 3 bases; bases with no gene match: 8. The germline V gene encodes CDR1 SGHKS and CDR2 YYEKEE (reference sequence). This CDR3 contains 16 residues. For the CDR3, the DNA is TGTGCCAGCAGCTGGAGGACAGGGGAGGTGACCGGGGAGCTGTTTTTT. Its translation is CASSWRTGEVTGELFF.

A single count supports this clone. The V call is TRBV10-3, the J call TRBJ1-5, with TRBD1 matching over 8 bases. The CDR3 is made up of 15 amino acids. The germline CDR1 and CDR2 sequences are ENHRY and SYGVKD. The ends lost 5 bases at V and 1 base at J; junction bases unmatched: 4. CDR3 nucleotides: TGTGCCATCAGTCTTGGACAGGGAAGCAATCAGCCCCAGCATTTT. This sequence encodes CAISLGQGSNQPQHF.

A single count supports this clone. The V and J genes are TRBV9 and TRBJ1-1; tentatively, D is TRBD1 (5 bases). Trimming removed 4 bases at V and 3 bases at J, with 13 bases between. This CDR3 is built from 14 residues. Germline V gives CDR1 SGDLS, CDR2 YYNGEE. Here the CDR3 reads CASSQGVRDTEAFF. For the CDR3, the DNA is TGTGCCAGCAGCCAAGGGGTTAGGGACACTGAAGCTTTCTTT.

The V and J genes are TRBV4-3 and TRBJ2-5; 7 nucleotides agree with TRBD2. Germline CDR1 LGHNA, CDR2 YSLEER. V lost 1 base and J lost 2; bases outside the gene matches: 1. The CDR3 sequence is 14 residues long. The CDR3 sequence: CASSQGGGQETQYF. As DNA, the CDR3 is TGCGCCAGCAGCCAAGGGGGAGGGCAAGAGACCCAGTACTTC.

The chain is built from TRBV12-3 or TRBV12-4 and TRBJ2-7; TRBD1 matches at 8 bases. CDR3 length: 13 residues. J lost 2 bases, V lost 6 bases, and 3 bases had no gene match. CDR3 in amino acids: CASSRTGPYEQYF. The CDR3 DNA reads as TGTGCCAGCAGCCGGACAGGGCCCTACGAGCAGTACTTC.

The chain is built from TRBV24-1 and TRBJ1-4; D possibly corresponds to TRBD1 (5 bases). The CDR3 sequence is 12 residues long. V lost 9 bases to trimming and J lost 3 bases, with 7 bases between them. Germline lookup yields CDR1 KGHDR and CDR2 SFDVKD. The CDR3, as DNA: TGTGCCACCGACAGACCTAATGAAAAACTGTTTTTT. This gives the protein CATDRPNEKLFF.

The rearrangement links TRBV7-8 to TRBJ2-2; possible D gene TRBD1, 5 bases. Trimming removed 4 bases from V and 3 bases from J, with 15 bases in between. The CDR3 length is 16 residues. Germline-derived CDR1 and CDR2 are SGHVS and FQNEAQ. The CDR3 loop reads CASSSTQGAYTGELFF. DNA of the CDR3: TGTGCCAGCAGCTCCACGCAAGGGGCTTACACCGGGGAGCTGTTTTTT.